One sample yielded the 7 T cell receptor beta chains listed below, sequenced in a study of cytomegalovirus exposure and HLA in healthy donors. The PCR made use of 60 Vbeta and 13 Jbeta primers. Produced via immunoSEQ multiplex PCR; TCRdb's table is partial and in-frame only. In the table there are more than 130,000 clones, roughly 79% of which are singletons. Source material: PBMCs. These receptors were obtained from a male donor in good health and CMV-seronegative.

The chain has TRBV9 and TRBJ1-1; possible D gene TRBD1, 6 bases. The germline CDR1 and CDR2 sequences are SGDLS and YYNGEE. The ends were cut back, 4 bases at V and 0 bases at J, with 16 bases in the middle. This CDR3 comprises 16 residues. CDR3 sequence reads: CASSPGQGHLNTEAFF. The CDR3 DNA reads as TGTGCCAGCAGCCCAGGGCAGGGACACCTGAACACTGAAGCTTTCTTT.

The genes are TRBV29-1 and TRBJ2-7; D may be TRBD2 (6 bases). Per germline, CDR1 SQVTM and CDR2 ANQGSEA. This CDR3 is built from 13 residues. This CDR3 reads CTNLGGRIYEQYF. CDR3 nucleotides: TGCACCAACCTAGGTGGGAGGATCTACGAGCAGTACTTC.

The V call is TRBV5-4, the J call TRBJ1-4, with TRBD1 identical over 8 bases. Germline V gene lookup returns CDR1 SGHNT and CDR2 YYREEE (reference sequence). The CDR3 has 18 amino acids. V lost 6 bases, J lost 5 bases, and 18 bases stayed unmatched. Written as DNA, the CDR3 is TGTGCCAGCACCAGGGGGCCTCCCCTCAGGTCCTCCAATGAAAAACTGTTTTTT. It translates to CASTRGPPLRSSNEKLFF.

The chain carries TRBV9 and TRBJ2-5; D gene unclear. The CDR3 length is 13 residues. Trimming removed 0 bases at V and 2 bases at J, with 5 bases between. Germline-derived CDR1 and CDR2 are SGDLS and YYNGEE. The CDR3 region is CASSVGQQETQYF. Written as DNA, the CDR3 is TGTGCCAGCAGCGTAGGTCAGCAAGAGACCCAGTACTTC.

This clone showed up just a few times. The V and J genes are TRBV19 and TRBJ1-1; D unclear. CDR1 is LNHDA, CDR2 SQIVND, per germline (reference sequence). This CDR3 has 12 residues. V was shortened by 9 bases and J by 5 bases, with 13 bases between the two germline ends. This CDR3 is CASRQQGTEAFF. The CDR3 DNA sequence: TGTGCCAGCAGACAACAAGGTACTGAAGCTTTCTTT.

J is TRBJ1-2 and V is TRBV29-1; D possibly corresponds to TRBD1 (5 bases). CDR1 and CDR2 from the germline V gene are SQVTM and ANQGSEA. The CDR3 is made up of 11 amino acids. V lost 7 bases to trimming and J lost 8 bases, with 14 bases between them. DNA for the CDR3: TGCAGCGCGCGGGGGAAATGGGGCTACACCTTC. This translates into CSARGKWGYTF.

The V and J genes are TRBV5-6 and TRBJ2-1; a weak D match, TRBD1 (5 bases). CDR3 length: 17 residues. The V gene's germline CDR1 is SGHDT and CDR2 YYEEEE. V was clipped by 4 bases and J by 0 bases, with 17 bases between them. The CDR3 DNA follows: TGTGCCAGCAGCCTGTTGTTAGGGGCGAGCTCCTACAATGAGCAGTTCTTC. Translating it yields CASSLLLGASSYNEQFF.